Listed here are 7 T cell receptor beta chains from one sample, sequenced in a study of shared clonotypes between healthy human individuals. The data were produced by immunoSEQ multiplex PCR, yet TCRdb's version contains in-frame clones alone and is incomplete. The sample contains about 2.4 million clones, roughly 92% of which appear only once. The specimen sequenced was naive CD4+ T cells sorted from blood. Documented subset: CD45RA+ positively selected. The receptors derive from a young man in good health.

The rearrangement joins TRBV27 to TRBJ1-5; D uncertain. CDR3 length: 15 residues. The germline CDR1 and CDR2 sequences are MNHEY and SMNVEV (reference sequence). V was pared by 3 bases and J by 0 bases, with 9 bases between. The chain's CDR3 is CASSLGRYSNQPQHF. As DNA, the CDR3 is TGTGCCAGCAGTTTGGGGAGGTATAGCAATCAGCCCCAGCATTTT.

The chain recombines TRBV5-1 with TRBJ1-4; 11 bases match TRBD1. CDR1 is SGHRS, CDR2 YFSETQ, per germline. The CDR3 loop spans 16 amino acids. The V and J ends lost 4 bases and 7 bases, in that order; junction bases with no gene match: 9. The CDR3 nucleotides read TGCGCCAGCAGCGGAAGGACAGGGGGCGCGGGTGAAAAACTGTTTTTT. Amino acids: CASSGRTGGAGEKLFF. The whole variable domain, filled in from reference TRBV5-1 and TRBJ1-4, reads KAGVTQTPRYLIKTRGQQVTLSCSPISGHRSVSWYQQTPGQGLQFLFEYFSETQRNKGNFPGRFSGRQFSNSRSEMNVSTLELGDSALYLCASSGRTGGAGEKLFFGSGTQLSVL.

The DNA for the CDR3 is TGTGCCAGCAGCTTAGCGACTGGGGTTGGAGATCAGCCCCAGCATTTT. Translated: CASSLATGVGDQPQHF. The chain carries TRBV7-8 and TRBJ1-5; D ambiguous. Germline values: CDR1 SGHVS, CDR2 FQNEAQ. V gave up 0 bases and J gave up 5 bases, with 14 bases separating them. This CDR3 comprises 16 residues.

The chain uses TRBV7-2 and TRBJ1-5; D gene ambiguous. Trimming pared 4 bases from V and 0 bases from J, leaving 7 bases between. This CDR3 region has 14 residues. The germline V gene has CDR1 SGHTA and CDR2 FQGNSA. CDR3 region: CASSWADSNQPQHF. The CDR3 DNA sequence: TGTGCCAGCAGCTGGGCGGATAGCAATCAGCCCCAGCATTTT.

The DNA for the CDR3 is TGTGCCAGCAGCACTCCTGACAGGGATCACGAGCAGTACTTC. This encodes CASSTPDRDHEQYF. The chain has TRBV7-3 and TRBJ2-7, with 7 bases matching TRBD1. Looked up from germline, CDR1 is SGHTA and CDR2 is FQGTGA. V lost 5 bases, J lost 5 bases, and 9 bases stayed unmatched. The CDR3 sequence is 14 residues long.

V usage is TRBV10-1 and J usage is TRBJ2-7; D is possibly TRBD2 (6 bases). The germline V and J ends were trimmed by 0 bases and 2 bases, with 14 bases remaining between them. Germline V CDR1 and CDR2: WNHNN, SYGVQD (reference sequence). The CDR3 is made up of 16 amino acids. CDR3 coding DNA: TGCGCCAGCAGTGAGTCCGATTTTGGGAGGCCCTACGAGCAGTACTTC. Residues: CASSESDFGRPYEQYF.

The chain uses TRBV5-1 and TRBJ2-5; D is possibly TRBD1 (5 bases). Trimming took off 0 bases at V and 0 bases at J, with 18 bases between the two ends. This CDR3 has 18 amino acids. Germline V lookup: CDR1 SGHRS, CDR2 YFSETQ. As DNA, the CDR3 is TGCGCCAGCAGCTTGGGACAGCGCGGTAATACCCACCAAGAGACCCAGTACTTC. It is translated as CASSLGQRGNTHQETQYF.